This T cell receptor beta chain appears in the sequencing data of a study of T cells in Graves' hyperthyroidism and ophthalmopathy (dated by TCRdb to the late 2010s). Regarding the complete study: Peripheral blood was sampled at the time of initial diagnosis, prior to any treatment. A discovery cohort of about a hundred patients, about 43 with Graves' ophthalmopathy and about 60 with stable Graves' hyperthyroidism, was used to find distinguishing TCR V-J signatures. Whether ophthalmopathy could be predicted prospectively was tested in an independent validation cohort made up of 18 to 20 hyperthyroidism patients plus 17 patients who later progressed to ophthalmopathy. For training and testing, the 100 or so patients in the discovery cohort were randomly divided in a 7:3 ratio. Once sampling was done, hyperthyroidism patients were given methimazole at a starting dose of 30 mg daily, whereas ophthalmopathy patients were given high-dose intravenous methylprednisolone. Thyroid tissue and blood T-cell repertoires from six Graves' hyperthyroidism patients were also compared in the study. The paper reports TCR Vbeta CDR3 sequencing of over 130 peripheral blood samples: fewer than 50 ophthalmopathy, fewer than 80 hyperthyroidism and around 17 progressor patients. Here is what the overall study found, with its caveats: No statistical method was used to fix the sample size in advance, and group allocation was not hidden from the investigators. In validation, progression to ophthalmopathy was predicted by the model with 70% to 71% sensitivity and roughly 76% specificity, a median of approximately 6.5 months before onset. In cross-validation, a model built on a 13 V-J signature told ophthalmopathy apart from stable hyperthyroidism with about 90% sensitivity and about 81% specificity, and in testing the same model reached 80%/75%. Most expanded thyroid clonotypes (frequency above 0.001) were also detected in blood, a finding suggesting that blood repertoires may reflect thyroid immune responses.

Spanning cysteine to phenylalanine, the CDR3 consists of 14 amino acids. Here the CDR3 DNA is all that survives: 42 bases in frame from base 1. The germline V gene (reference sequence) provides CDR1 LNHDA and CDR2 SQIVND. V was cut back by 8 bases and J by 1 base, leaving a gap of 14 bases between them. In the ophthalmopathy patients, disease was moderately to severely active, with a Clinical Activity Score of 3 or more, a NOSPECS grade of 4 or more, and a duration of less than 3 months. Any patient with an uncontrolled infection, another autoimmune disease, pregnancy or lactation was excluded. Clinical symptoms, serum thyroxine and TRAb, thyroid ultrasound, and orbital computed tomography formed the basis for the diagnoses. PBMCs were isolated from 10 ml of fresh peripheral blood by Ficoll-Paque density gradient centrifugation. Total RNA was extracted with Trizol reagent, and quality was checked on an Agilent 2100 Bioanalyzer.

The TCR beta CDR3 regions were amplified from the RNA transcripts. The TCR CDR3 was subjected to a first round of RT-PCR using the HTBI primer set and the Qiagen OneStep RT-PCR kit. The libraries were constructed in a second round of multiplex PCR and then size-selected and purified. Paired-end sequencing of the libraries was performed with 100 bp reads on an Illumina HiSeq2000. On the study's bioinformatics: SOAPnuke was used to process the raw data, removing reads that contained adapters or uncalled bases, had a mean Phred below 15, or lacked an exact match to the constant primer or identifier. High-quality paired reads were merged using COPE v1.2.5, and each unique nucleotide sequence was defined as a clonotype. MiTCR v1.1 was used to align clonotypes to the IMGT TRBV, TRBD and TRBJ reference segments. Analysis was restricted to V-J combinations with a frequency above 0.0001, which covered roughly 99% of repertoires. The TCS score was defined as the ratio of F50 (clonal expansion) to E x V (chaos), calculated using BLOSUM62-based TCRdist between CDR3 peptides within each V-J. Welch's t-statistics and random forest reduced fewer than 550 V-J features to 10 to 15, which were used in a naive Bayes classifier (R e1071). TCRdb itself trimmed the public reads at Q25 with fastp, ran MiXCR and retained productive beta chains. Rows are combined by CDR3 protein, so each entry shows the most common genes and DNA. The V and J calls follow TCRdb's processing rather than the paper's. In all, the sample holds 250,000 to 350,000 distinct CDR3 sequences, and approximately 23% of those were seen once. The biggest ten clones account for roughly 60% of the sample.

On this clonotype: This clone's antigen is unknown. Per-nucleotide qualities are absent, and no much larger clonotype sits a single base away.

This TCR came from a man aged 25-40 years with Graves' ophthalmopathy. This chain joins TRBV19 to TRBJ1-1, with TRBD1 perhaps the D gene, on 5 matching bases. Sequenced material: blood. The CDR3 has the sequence CASQSGATNTEAFF. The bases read TGTGCCAGTCAGAGCGGGGCCACGAACACTGAAGCTTTCTTT.